Listed below are T cell receptor beta chains from one sample, sequenced in a study of T-cell reconstitution after alpha-beta-depleted transplantation in children. Using its own MiXCR run on the PCR reads, TCRdb lists one record per CDR3 protein. The sample records around 420,000 distinct CDR3 sequences, roughly 17% being singletons. Here the sequenced sample was PBMCs, mostly from graft donor cells, taken 360 days after TCRalphabeta/CD19-depleted stem cell transplant. The receptors here all came from a boy younger than two who had a stem cell transplant for Wiskott-Aldrich syndrome, so the T cells may come from the graft donor. CDR3s include the opening cysteine and the closing phenylalanine or tryptophan. D genes are given only for firm matches. Only some rows state a clone size, as once, few, many or a class for expanded clones.

j_call cdr3_length v_call d_call clone_size cdr3_aa cdr3_nt
TRBJ1-6 13 TRBV12-3/TRBV12-4 - few CASSLGKGSPLHF TGTGCCAGCAGTTTAGGGAAGGGTTCACCCCTCCACTTT
TRBJ2-3 14 TRBV7-2 - few CASMKTAQPDTQYF TGTGCCAGCATGAAGACAGCGCAGCCAGATACGCAGTATTTT
TRBJ1-1 12 TRBV29-1 - few CSVVPRNGEAFF TGCAGCGTTGTACCCCGTAACGGTGAAGCTTTCTTT
TRBJ2-7 14 TRBV6-5 TRBD1 few CASSYSSGTEMPYF TGTGCCAGCAGTTACTCCTCCGGGACAGAGATGCCGTACTTC
TRBJ2-7 15 TRBV10-3 TRBD1 few CAISDRGTGGYEQYF TGTGCCATCAGTGATAGGGGGACAGGGGGTTACGAGCAGTACTTC
TRBJ2-1 15 TRBV4-3 - few CASSLYSGPYNEQFF TGCGCCAGCAGCCTATATAGCGGCCCTTACAATGAGCAGTTCTTC
TRBJ2-3 16 TRBV20-1 TRBD2 few CSASPPSGGPTDTQYF TGCAGTGCTAGTCCCCCTAGCGGGGGGCCAACAGATACGCAGTATTTT
TRBJ2-5 14 TRBV7-2 - few CASSSNGGGETQYF TGTGCCAGCAGCTCGAACGGGGGTGGGGAGACCCAGTACTTC
TRBJ2-4 15 TRBV2 TRBD2 - CASSDLGLAENIQYF TGTGCCAGCAGTGACCTGGGACTAGCGGAAAACATTCAGTACTTC
TRBJ2-7 13 TRBV5-6 - - CARGFGSVYEQYF TGTGCCAGGGGCTTCGGGAGCGTCTACGAGCAGTACTTC
TRBJ2-1 13 TRBV12-3/TRBV12-4 - few CASMRGWGGEQFF TGTGCCAGCATGAGAGGGTGGGGTGGTGAGCAGTTCTTC
TRBJ2-3 16 TRBV12-3/TRBV12-4 - - CASKPRGRLGTDTQYF TGTGCCAGCAAGCCCCGGGGGAGGCTCGGCACAGATACGCAGTATTTT
TRBJ2-5 14 TRBV5-1 - - CASSWGGEQETQYF TGCGCCAGCAGCTGGGGCGGCGAACAAGAGACCCAGTACTTC
TRBJ2-1 14 TRBV7-9 - once CASSYGAIWNEQFF TGTGCCAGCAGCTACGGGGCGATTTGGAATGAGCAGTTCTTC
TRBJ2-3 16 TRBV12-3/TRBV12-4 TRBD2 - CASSGSGLAGVDTQYF TGTGCCAGCAGTGGATCGGGACTAGCGGGGGTAGATACGCAGTATTTT
TRBJ2-5 16 TRBV20-1 TRBD2 many CSATDNPGLWEETQYF TGCAGTGCTACAGATAATCCGGGACTATGGGAGGAGACCCAGTACTTC
TRBJ2-4 17 TRBV7-2 - few CASSLGGFFEAKNIQYF TGTGCCAGCAGCTTAGGGGGGTTTTTTGAAGCCAAAAACATTCAGTACTTC
TRBJ2-2 14 TRBV3-1 - few CASRENRQAGELFF TGTGCCAGCAGGGAAAATAGACAGGCCGGGGAGCTGTTTTTT
TRBJ2-1 16 TRBV4-1 TRBD2 - CASSQPLAGGRNEQFF TGCGCCAGCAGCCAACCGCTAGCGGGGGGGCGTAATGAGCAGTTCTTC
TRBJ2-1 14 TRBV30 - few CAWSVWESRSEQFF TGTGCCTGGAGTGTGTGGGAGAGTCGTAGTGAGCAGTTCTTC
TRBJ1-5 14 TRBV24-1 - many CATSSARANQPQHF TGTGCCACCTCCTCAGCGCGGGCAAATCAGCCCCAGCATTTT
TRBJ2-1 13 TRBV15 - - CATRGSSYNEQFF TGTGCCACCAGGGGTAGCTCCTACAATGAGCAGTTCTTC
TRBJ2-1 15 TRBV24-1 - few CATSDRQRNYNEQFF TGTGCCACCAGCGATAGACAGAGGAACTACAATGAGCAGTTCTTC
TRBJ2-1 13 TRBV6-2/TRBV6-3 TRBD2 few CASGTSVPHEQFF TGTGCCAGTGGGACTAGCGTCCCCCATGAGCAGTTCTTC
TRBJ2-3 17 TRBV7-2 TRBD2 - CASSLGPLAGAEDTQYF TGTGCCAGCAGCCTAGGCCCACTAGCGGGAGCTGAAGATACGCAGTATTTT
TRBJ2-3 13 TRBV5-1 - - CASSLEFADTQYF TGCGCCAGCAGCTTAGAGTTCGCAGATACGCAGTATTTT
TRBJ2-1 13 TRBV29-1 - few CSVRTRHYNEQFF TGCAGCGTCCGGACCCGGCACTACAATGAGCAGTTCTTC
TRBJ2-2 15 TRBV24-1 - - CATSIRDVSTGELFF TGTGCCACCAGTATCCGGGACGTGAGCACCGGGGAGCTGTTTTTT
TRBJ2-7 15 TRBV5-1 TRBD2 - CASSLQLAGRREQYF TGCGCCAGCAGCTTGCAGCTAGCGGGGCGAAGAGAGCAGTACTTC
TRBJ2-3 15 TRBV24-1 - - CATSAPGTSTDTQYF TGTGCCACCAGTGCGCCCGGGACTAGCACAGATACGCAGTATTTT
TRBJ1-2 14 TRBV5-1 - few CASSEGDWYYGYTF TGCGCCAGCAGCGAGGGGGACTGGTACTATGGCTACACCTTC
TRBJ1-2 14 TRBV3-1 - few CASSPDSTNYGYTF TGTGCCAGCAGCCCGGACAGCACTAACTATGGCTACACCTTC
TRBJ2-5 15 TRBV11-3 - - CASSLDRARQETQYF TGTGCCAGCAGCTTAGATCGGGCCCGTCAAGAGACCCAGTACTTC
TRBJ2-4 16 TRBV7-2 - few CASSLAQSLAKNIQYF TGTGCCAGCAGCTTAGCGCAATCCCTAGCCAAAAACATTCAGTACTTC
TRBJ2-5 15 TRBV6-5 - few CASSIRDEVEETQYF TGTGCCAGCAGTATACGGGACGAGGTAGAAGAGACCCAGTACTTC
TRBJ1-2 13 TRBV19 TRBD1 - CASHRGAIYGYTF TGTGCCAGCCACAGGGGAGCTATCTATGGCTACACCTTC
TRBJ2-7 13 TRBV20-1 - - CSAHPDPTYEQYF TGCAGTGCTCACCCTGACCCGACCTACGAGCAGTACTTC
TRBJ2-1 16 TRBV7-9 TRBD2 few CASSLGGTSLYNEQFF TGTGCCAGCAGCTTAGGGGGGACTAGTCTCTACAATGAGCAGTTCTTC
TRBJ2-7 17 TRBV10-3 - few CAIGGDFSGLHSYEQYF TGTGCCATCGGGGGCGATTTTTCGGGACTCCATTCCTACGAGCAGTACTTC
TRBJ2-7 15 TRBV5-1 - - CASSWGTSSSYEQYF TGCGCCAGCAGCTGGGGGACTTCCAGCTCCTACGAGCAGTACTTC
TRBJ2-4 14 TRBV6-1 - - CATQGNLAKNIQYF TGTGCCACCCAGGGCAACCTAGCCAAAAACATTCAGTACTTC
TRBJ2-7 14 TRBV7-9 - - CASSFGRPEDEQYF TGTGCCAGCAGCTTCGGGCGACCGGAGGACGAGCAGTACTTC
TRBJ2-1 16 TRBV6-5 - few CASSYSAFSSYNEQFF TGTGCCAGCAGTTACTCGGCGTTTAGCTCCTACAATGAGCAGTTCTTC
TRBJ2-2 14 TRBV12-3/TRBV12-4 - few CASSLTRTPGELFF TGTGCCAGCAGTTTGACTAGGACCCCCGGGGAGCTGTTTTTT
TRBJ2-4 17 TRBV3-1 TRBD1 - CASPHPGTGSIKNIQYF TGTGCCAGCCCCCATCCCGGGACAGGGTCAATCAAAAACATTCAGTACTTC
TRBJ2-3 15 TRBV3-1 - - CASSQAIGAQDTQYF TGTGCCAGCAGCCAAGCAATAGGGGCACAAGATACGCAGTATTTT
TRBJ2-7 14 TRBV7-8 - few CASSFGSKVYEQYF TGTGCCAGCAGCTTTGGTTCGAAGGTTTACGAGCAGTACTTC
TRBJ1-1 14 TRBV12-3/TRBV12-4 - few CASSLRQMNTEAFF TGTGCCAGCAGTTTGAGGCAGATGAACACTGAAGCTTTCTTT
TRBJ2-5 12 TRBV7-7 - - CASSPAPGTQYF TGTGCCAGCAGCCCCGCCCCGGGGACCCAGTACTTC
TRBJ2-7 15 TRBV5-1 TRBD1 - CASSFRGQGSYEQYF TGCGCCAGCAGCTTCCGAGGACAGGGGTCCTACGAGCAGTACTTC
TRBJ2-1 13 TRBV10-3 - - CAISDSFYNEQFF TGTGCCATCAGTGATTCTTTCTACAATGAGCAGTTCTTC